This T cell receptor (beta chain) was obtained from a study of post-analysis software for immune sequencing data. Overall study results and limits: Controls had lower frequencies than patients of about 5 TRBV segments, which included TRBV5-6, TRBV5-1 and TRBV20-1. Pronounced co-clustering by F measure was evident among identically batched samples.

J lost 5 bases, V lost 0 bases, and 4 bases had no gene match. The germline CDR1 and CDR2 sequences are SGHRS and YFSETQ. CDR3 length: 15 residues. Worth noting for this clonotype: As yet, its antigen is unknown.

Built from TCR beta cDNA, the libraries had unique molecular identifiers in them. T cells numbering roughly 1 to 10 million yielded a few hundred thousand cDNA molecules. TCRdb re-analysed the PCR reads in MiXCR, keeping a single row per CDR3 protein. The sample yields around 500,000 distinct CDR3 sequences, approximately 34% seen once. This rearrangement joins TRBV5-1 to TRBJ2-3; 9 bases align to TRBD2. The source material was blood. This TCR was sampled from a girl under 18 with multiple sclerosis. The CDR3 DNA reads TGCGCCAGCAGCTTGGCGAGGCGGGGGGGAGATACGCAGTATTTT. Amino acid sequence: CASSLARRGGDTQYF.